Detailed here is one TCR beta chain. The target antigen is unknown. These data belong to a study of Graves' ophthalmopathy and Graves' hyperthyroidism. TCR beta CDR3 amplification used RNA transcripts. HTBI primers served in a first-round RT-PCR, which a second-round multiplex PCR followed. In TCRdb, the multiplex PCR reads were re-called with MiXCR into one record per CDR3 protein. The table has around 1,000,000 distinct CDR3 sequences, less than 45% seen once; the top ten hold 11%. This CDR3 contains 16 residues. Germline V gene lookup returns CDR1 LNHDA and CDR2 SQIVND (reference sequence). The ends were cut back, 0 bases at V and 0 bases at J, with 12 bases in the middle. General study findings and limits: Most thyroid clonotypes expanded beyond 0.001 frequency were also found in blood.

This TCR was recovered from an adult man with Graves' hyperthyroidism. The chain carries TRBV19 and TRBJ2-7; D is perhaps TRBD2 (6 bases). The source material was peripheral blood or thyroid tissue (not recorded which). The CDR3 coding sequence is TGTGCCAGTAGTATAGATCACGGGAGTGTCTCCTACGAGCAGTACTTC. Its protein product is CASSIDHGSVSYEQYF.